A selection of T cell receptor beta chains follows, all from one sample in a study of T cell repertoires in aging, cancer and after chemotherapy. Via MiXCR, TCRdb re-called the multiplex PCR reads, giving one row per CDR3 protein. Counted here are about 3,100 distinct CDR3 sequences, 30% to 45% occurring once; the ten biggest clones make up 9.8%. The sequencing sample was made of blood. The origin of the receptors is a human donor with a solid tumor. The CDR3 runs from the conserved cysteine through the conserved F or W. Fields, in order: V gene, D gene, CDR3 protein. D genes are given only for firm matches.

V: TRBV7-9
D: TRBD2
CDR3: CASSLRASGGYNEQFF

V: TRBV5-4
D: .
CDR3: CASSSQGIDTGELFF

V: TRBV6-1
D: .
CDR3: CASSYFQFGNTIYF

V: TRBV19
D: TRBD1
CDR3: CARNPSGTGAGNEQFF

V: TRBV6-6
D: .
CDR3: CASSYKGVSSGNTIYF

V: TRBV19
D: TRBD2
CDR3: CASSTRTSGGDEQYF

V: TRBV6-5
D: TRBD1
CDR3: CASSIGQGFKNIQYF

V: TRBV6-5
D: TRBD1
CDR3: CASRATGSNFRELFF

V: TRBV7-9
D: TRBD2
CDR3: CASSLASSGGAAGELFF

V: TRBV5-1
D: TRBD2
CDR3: CASSLGSGGAPGTDTQYF

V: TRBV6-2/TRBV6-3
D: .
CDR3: CASSLTHQGISGEQYF

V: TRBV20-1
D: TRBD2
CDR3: CSAKAGSSSYEQYF

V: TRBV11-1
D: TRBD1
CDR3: CASSLGTGTDTQYF

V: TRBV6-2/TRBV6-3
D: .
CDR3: CASTTIRGTRGTWEQFF

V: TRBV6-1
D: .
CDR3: CASTNGRFYGYTF

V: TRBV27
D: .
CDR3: CASSVTDPTYNEQFF

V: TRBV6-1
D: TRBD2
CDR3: CASSSTGLAYNEQFF

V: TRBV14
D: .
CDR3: CASSLSTGLNTDTQYF

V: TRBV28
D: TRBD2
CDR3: CASSSPGLADGEQFF

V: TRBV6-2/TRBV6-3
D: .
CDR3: CASSPPPGTDTQYF

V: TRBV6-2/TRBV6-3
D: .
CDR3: CASTLRVGSRETQYF

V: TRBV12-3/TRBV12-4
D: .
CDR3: CASSLGGSSYEQYF

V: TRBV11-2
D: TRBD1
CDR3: CASSSSWTGDTEAFF

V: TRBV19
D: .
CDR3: CASSIYPGTEAFF

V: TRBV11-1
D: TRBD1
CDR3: CASSSLGQASYEQYF

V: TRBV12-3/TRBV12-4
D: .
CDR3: CASSLDSSPGEKLFF

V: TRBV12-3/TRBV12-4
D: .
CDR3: CASSFGAARSGELFF

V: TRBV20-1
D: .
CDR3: CSVRAANTGELFF

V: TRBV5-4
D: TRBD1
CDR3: CASSPGTAEAFF

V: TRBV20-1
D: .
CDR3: CSAREGSSYNSPLHF

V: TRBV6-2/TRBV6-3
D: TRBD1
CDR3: CASKGQGSYEQYF

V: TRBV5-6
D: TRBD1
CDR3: CASSLGPTGGSYEQYF

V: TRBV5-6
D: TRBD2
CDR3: CASSLGVLAGFSYEQYF

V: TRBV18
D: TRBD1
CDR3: CASSPYRDRGYEQYF

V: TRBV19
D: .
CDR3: CASSINRNTEAFF

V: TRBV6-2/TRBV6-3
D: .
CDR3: CASSYSRGTGGPNEQFF

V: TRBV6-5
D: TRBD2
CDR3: CASSHSGGIVHEQFF

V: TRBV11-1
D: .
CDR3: CASSLESYPTNTQYF

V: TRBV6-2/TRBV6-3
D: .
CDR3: CATPTGTARREIYGYTF

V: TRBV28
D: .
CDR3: CASSLDPYNEQFF

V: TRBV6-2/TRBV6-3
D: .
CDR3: CASSSAGPRGYTF

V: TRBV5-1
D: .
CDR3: CASSSEAGVGETQYF

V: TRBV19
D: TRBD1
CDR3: CASSTRQGLSGYTF

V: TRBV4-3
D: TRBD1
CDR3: CASSHQGQGATGANVLTF

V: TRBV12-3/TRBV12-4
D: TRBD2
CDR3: CASSFEGSGRAAEQYF

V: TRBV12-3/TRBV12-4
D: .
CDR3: CASRKGLGRTGELFF